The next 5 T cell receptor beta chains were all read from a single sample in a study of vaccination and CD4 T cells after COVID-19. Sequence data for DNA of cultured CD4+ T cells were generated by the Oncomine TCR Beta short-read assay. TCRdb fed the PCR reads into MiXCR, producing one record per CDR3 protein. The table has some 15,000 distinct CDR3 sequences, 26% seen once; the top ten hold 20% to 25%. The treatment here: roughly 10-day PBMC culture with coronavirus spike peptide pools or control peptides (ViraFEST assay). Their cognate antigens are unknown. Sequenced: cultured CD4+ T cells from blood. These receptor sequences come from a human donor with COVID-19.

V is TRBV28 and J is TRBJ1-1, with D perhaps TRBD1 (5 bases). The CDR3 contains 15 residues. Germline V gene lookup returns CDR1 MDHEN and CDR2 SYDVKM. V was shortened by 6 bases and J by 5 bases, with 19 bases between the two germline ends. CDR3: CASSLGTPGSTEAFF. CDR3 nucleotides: TGTGCCAGCAGCCTAGGCACACCAGGGAGTACTGAAGCTTTCTTT.

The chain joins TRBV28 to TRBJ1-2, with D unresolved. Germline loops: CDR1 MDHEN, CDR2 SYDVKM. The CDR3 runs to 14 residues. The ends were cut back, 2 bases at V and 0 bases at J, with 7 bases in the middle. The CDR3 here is CASSLLGANYGYTF. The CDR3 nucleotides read TGTGCCAGCAGTTTACTCGGAGCTAACTATGGCTACACCTTC.

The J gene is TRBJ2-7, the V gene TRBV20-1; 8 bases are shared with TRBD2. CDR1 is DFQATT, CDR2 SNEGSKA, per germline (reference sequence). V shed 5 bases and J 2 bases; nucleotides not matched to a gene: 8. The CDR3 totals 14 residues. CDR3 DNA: TGCAGTGCTGGGGGGGGGACTAGGGCCTACGAGCAGTACTTC. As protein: CSAGGGTRAYEQYF.

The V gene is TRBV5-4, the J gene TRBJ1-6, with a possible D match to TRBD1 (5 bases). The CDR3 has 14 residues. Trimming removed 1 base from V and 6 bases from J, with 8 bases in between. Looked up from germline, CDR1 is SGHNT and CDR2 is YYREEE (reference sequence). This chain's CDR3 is CASSLKGVNSPLHF. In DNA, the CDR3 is TGTGCCAGCAGCTTGAAAGGGGTTAATTCACCCCTCCACTTT.

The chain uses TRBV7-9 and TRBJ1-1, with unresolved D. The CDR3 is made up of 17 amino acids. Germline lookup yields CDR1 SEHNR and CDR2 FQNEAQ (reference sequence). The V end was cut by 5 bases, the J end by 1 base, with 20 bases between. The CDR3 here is CASSPSVGQTGNTEAFF. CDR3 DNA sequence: TGTGCCAGCAGCCCATCCGTGGGCCAGACCGGGAACACTGAAGCTTTCTTT.